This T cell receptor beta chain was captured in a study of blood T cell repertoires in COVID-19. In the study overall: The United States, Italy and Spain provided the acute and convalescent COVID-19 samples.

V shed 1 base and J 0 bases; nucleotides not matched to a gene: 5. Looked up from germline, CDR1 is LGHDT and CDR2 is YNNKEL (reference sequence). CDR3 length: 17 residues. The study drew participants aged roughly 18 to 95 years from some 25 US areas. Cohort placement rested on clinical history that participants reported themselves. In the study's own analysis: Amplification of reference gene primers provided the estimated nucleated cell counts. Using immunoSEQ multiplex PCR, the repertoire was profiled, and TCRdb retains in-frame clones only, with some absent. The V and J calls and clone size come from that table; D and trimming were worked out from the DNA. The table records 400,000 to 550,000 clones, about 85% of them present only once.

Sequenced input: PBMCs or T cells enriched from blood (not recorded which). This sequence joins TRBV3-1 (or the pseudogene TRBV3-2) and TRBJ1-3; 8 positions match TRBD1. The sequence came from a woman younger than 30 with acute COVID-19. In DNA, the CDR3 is TGTGCCAGCAGCCAAGGGGACAGGTTCCGCTCTGGAAACACCATATATTTT. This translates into CASSQGDRFRSGNTIYF.